These T cell receptor beta chains were read from a single sample in a study of T-cell reconstitution after alpha-beta-depleted transplantation in children. TCRdb called the PCR reads again in MiXCR, with one record for every CDR3 protein. The sample has fewer than 550,000 distinct CDR3 sequences, about 16% seen once. Source: PBMCs, mostly from graft donor cells, taken 360 days after TCRalphabeta/CD19-depleted stem cell transplant. The receptor set was obtained from a boy in the first two years of life who had a stem cell transplant for Wiskott-Aldrich syndrome, so the T cells may come from the graft donor. Both conserved end residues are part of each CDR3. Each record gives: clone size, J gene, V gene, D gene, CDR3 protein, CDR3 DNA. The D gene is left open where the match is weak. Clone size, where shown, is once, few, many, or a class for clones that have expanded.

many | TRBJ2-1 | TRBV20-1 | NA | CSARELHNEQFF | TGCAGTGCTAGAGAACTGCACAATGAGCAGTTCTTC
NA | TRBJ2-3 | TRBV24-1 | NA | CATSDFEGLPDTQYF | TGTGCCACCAGTGATTTTGAGGGATTGCCAGATACGCAGTATTTT
NA | TRBJ2-7 | TRBV5-1 | TRBD2 | CASSRLAGGRSEQYF | TGCGCCAGCAGCCGCCTTGCGGGAGGGCGGAGCGAGCAGTACTTC
NA | TRBJ1-5 | TRBV4-3 | NA | CASSQDSITSQPQHF | TGCGCCAGCAGCCAAGATAGCATCACGTCCCAGCCCCAGCATTTT
NA | TRBJ2-7 | TRBV9 | TRBD2 | CASSPRGLAGSYEQYF | TGTGCCAGCAGCCCAAGGGGACTAGCGGGCTCCTACGAGCAGTACTTC
many | TRBJ1-3 | TRBV12-3/TRBV12-4 | NA | CASMLGNTIYF | TGTGCCAGCATGCTTGGAAACACCATATATTTT
few | TRBJ2-2 | TRBV7-9 | TRBD2 | CASSLEAGDAGELFF | TGTGCCAGCAGCTTAGAAGCGGGAGATGCCGGGGAGCTGTTTTTT
NA | TRBJ2-2 | TRBV12-3/TRBV12-4 | NA | CASSLAFQGGYDTGELFF | TGTGCCAGCAGTTTAGCGTTCCAGGGAGGCTATGACACCGGGGAGCTGTTTTTT
NA | TRBJ1-1 | TRBV12-3/TRBV12-4 | NA | CASSPTSKNWNTEAFF | TGTGCCAGCAGCCCTACCTCCAAGAATTGGAACACTGAAGCTTTCTTT
many | TRBJ2-6 | TRBV18 | NA | CASSPGVDGANVLTF | TGTGCCAGCTCACCGGGAGTGGATGGGGCCAACGTCCTGACTTTC
NA | TRBJ1-1 | TRBV2 | NA | CASSFEIVGANTEAFF | TGTGCCAGCAGCTTCGAGATAGTGGGCGCGAACACTGAAGCTTTCTTT
NA | TRBJ1-6 | TRBV19 | NA | CASTRRGRNSPLHF | TGTGCCAGTACTCGCCGAGGTAGGAATTCACCCCTCCACTTT
NA | TRBJ2-3 | TRBV20-1 | NA | CSASLGTDTQYF | TGCAGTGCTAGCTTGGGCACAGATACGCAGTATTTT
NA | TRBJ1-6 | TRBV20-1 | NA | CSATRLGALHF | TGCAGTGCTACCAGACTTGGGGCCCTCCACTTT
NA | TRBJ2-2 | TRBV25-1 | NA | CASSGVGTATGELYF | TGTGCCAGCAGTGGGGTGGGGACCGCCACCGGGGAGCTGTATTTT
few | TRBJ2-5 | TRBV5-1 | TRBD1 | CASSFGQDLQETQYF | TGCGCCAGCAGCTTCGGACAGGACTTACAAGAGACCCAGTACTTC
few | TRBJ2-1 | TRBV5-6 | NA | CASSSLGGKEKVWSYNEQFF | TGTGCCAGCAGCTCCCTGGGCGGGAAGGAGAAAGTGTGGTCCTACAATGAGCAGTTCTTC
few | TRBJ1-2 | TRBV19 | NA | CASSSGNGYTF | TGTGCCAGTAGCTCCGGGAACGGCTACACCTTC
few | TRBJ1-5 | TRBV20-1 | TRBD1 | CSASSRTGGYQPQHF | TGCAGTGCTAGCAGTAGGACAGGGGGCTATCAGCCCCAGCATTTT
few | TRBJ2-1 | TRBV7-9 | NA | CASSQPRLDSEQFF | TGTGCCAGCAGCCAACCGAGACTAGATAGTGAGCAGTTCTTC
many | TRBJ2-5 | TRBV20-1 | NA | CSASPPGRGTQYF | TGCAGTGCTAGTCCCCCGGGCCGTGGGACCCAGTACTTC
few | TRBJ2-1 | TRBV27 | TRBD2 | CASSWTSGGAEQFF | TGTGCCAGCAGTTGGACTAGCGGGGGTGCTGAGCAGTTCTTC
NA | TRBJ2-7 | TRBV11-2 | TRBD1 | CASSSWGLEGTAQDYEQYF | TGTGCCAGCAGCTCGTGGGGGCTCGAGGGGACAGCCCAAGATTACGAGCAGTACTTC
NA | TRBJ2-5 | TRBV28 | NA | CASSLGGALQETQYF | TGTGCCAGCAGTTTAGGGGGGGCCCTCCAAGAGACCCAGTACTTC
few | TRBJ1-6 | TRBV7-9 | NA | CASRSSTSYNSPLHF | TGTGCCAGCAGATCCAGTACGTCCTATAATTCACCCCTCCACTTT
few | TRBJ2-7 | TRBV6-7 | NA | CAGPYEQYF | TGTGCCGGACCCTACGAGCAGTACTTC
NA | TRBJ2-7 | TRBV5-1 | TRBD2 | CASSKAGLADRSYEQYF | TGCGCCAGCAGCAAGGCCGGACTAGCGGACCGCTCCTACGAGCAGTACTTC
few | TRBJ1-6 | TRBV5-1 | NA | CASSADTQNSPLHF | TGCGCCAGCAGCGCCGACACCCAGAATTCACCCCTCCACTTT
few | TRBJ1-5 | TRBV12-3/TRBV12-4 | NA | CASSFGPNSNQPQHF | TGTGCCAGCAGTTTTGGTCCCAATAGCAATCAGCCCCAGCATTTT
NA | TRBJ2-3 | TRBV9 | NA | CASSPLDGFRGTDTQYF | TGTGCCAGCAGCCCCCTGGATGGGTTCAGGGGCACAGATACGCAGTATTTT
NA | TRBJ2-5 | TRBV2 | TRBD2 | CTSSSGLAGVMSETQYF | TGTACCAGCAGTTCGGGACTAGCGGGAGTCATGTCAGAGACCCAGTACTTC
NA | TRBJ2-6 | TRBV11-1 | NA | CASSFDRPTISGANVLTF | TGTGCCAGCAGCTTCGACCGCCCTACAATCTCTGGGGCCAACGTCCTGACTTTC
few | TRBJ2-7 | TRBV7-2 | NA | CASSSSRYEQYF | TGTGCCAGCAGTTCGTCTAGGTACGAGCAGTACTTC